Listed here is a single TCR beta chain. This clone was counted only a few times. Its antigen is not yet known. Base quality data are lacking; no much larger clone is found one base away. Spanning cysteine to phenylalanine, the CDR3 consists of 15 amino acids. Here the CDR3 DNA is all that survives: 45 bases in frame from base 1. The germline V gene supplies CDR1 MDHEN and CDR2 SYDVKM. Trimmed from V: 5 bases; trimmed from J: 5 bases; junction bases lacking a gene match: 8. Library preparation was by the immunoSEQ multiplex PCR assay. The multiplex PCR relied on a mix of 60 forward primers for TCR Vbeta segments and 13 reverse primers for TCR Jbeta segments. The CDR3 region of rearranged TCR beta genes was amplified from genomic DNA by a multiplex PCR assay. The Illumina HiSeq System was used to sequence the amplified TCR beta libraries as 87-base-pair reads. The study's processing was this. A later analysis tallied roughly 78 million unique TCR beta chains across the 700 or so repertoires, and approximately 9.9 million of those chains were shared by two or more donors. Raw reads were error-corrected and collapsed into unique sequences by a nearest-neighbor algorithm in which closely related sequences were merged to remove PCR and sequencing errors. To assign V, D and J gene segments, CDR3 sequences were aligned to IMGT reference sequences. For a sequence to be retained, at least a six-nucleotide match to both a V gene segment and a J gene segment was required. Rearrangements were classified as productive when the CDR3 lacked stop codons and remained in frame with V and J, and all other rearrangements were classified as non-productive. Following IMGT convention, CDR3 was defined as the stretch from the second conserved V-encoded cysteine up to the conserved J-encoded phenylalanine. In an earlier analysis of around 540 of the donors, sequences lacking an unambiguous match to a single V gene segment were excluded. In an earlier analysis of 587 of the donors, V segments were called functional above 56.7% productive rearrangements and were called segregating when the between-donor standard deviation exceeded 5%. A statistical classification framework was developed to diagnose cytomegalovirus status using the catalog of TCR beta chain sequences. A later analysis assigned V and J genes by comparing TCR nucleotide sequences with IMGT/GENE-DB human TR gene sequences. Using the TCRdist pipeline, a later analysis assigned CDR3 sequences along with most-parsimonious VDJ recombination scenarios. In a later analysis, every TCR beta chain was defined by the combination of its CDR3 amino acid sequence and its V-gene family, and reads without a unique V-gene family were dropped. To address suspected cross-contamination and a sequencing artifact, a later analysis removed under 600 highly shared, low-generation-probability nucleotide sequences. A later analysis calculated a clonal expansion index for each public chain from normalized within-repertoire ranks of inferred template counts. A later analysis computed generation probabilities with a VDJ recombination model fitted to out-of-frame rearrangements, and checked the results against IGoR. In a later analysis, hypergeometric tests were used to score TCR-TCR, TCR-HLA and TCR-CMV co-occurrence, with a repertoire-size bias correction applied to TCR pairs. To estimate false discovery rates, a later analysis permuted the HLA or CMV assignments 20 times. A later analysis grouped co-occurring TCRs with DBSCAN, adding TCRdist sequence similarity when clustering within HLA-allele-positive subsets. For co-occurrence clustering, repertoires with fewer than 30,000 or more than 120,000 public chains were excluded, along with 4 to 6 repertoires with anomalous nucleotide sharing. TCRdb holds this immuneACCESS table with in-frame rearrangements only. Some clones are missing; in checked studies, unresolved V genes explain under half, and the rest has no known cause. From that table come the V and J calls and clone size; the DNA was used to work out D and trimming. This sample gives 180,000 or so clones in total; about three quarters of them show up just once. The ten largest clones add up to roughly 3.5% of the sample.

This record comes from a study of cytomegalovirus exposure and HLA in healthy donors (dated by TCRdb to the late 2010s). Background for the entire study: According to an earlier analysis of 550 to 700 of the donors, 200 million or so T cells yielded 117 million unique TCR beta sequences and more than 250 Gb of sequence data. An early release covering more than 500 HLA-typed donors comprised approximately 300 gigabases of sequencing data and about 90 million unique TCR sequences. The genetic ancestry cluster associated with self-reported Caucasian donors included 65% to 90% of the 350 to 500 genotyped donors. The aim of the study was to test whether cataloging public T cell receptors could identify signatures of past pathogen exposure. The study used immunosequencing to profile the T cell repertoires of 670 or so subjects and linked those repertoires to cytomegalovirus serostatus. Along with the roughly 670-subject first cohort, a separate validation cohort of approximately 110 different subjects was used. To predict cytomegalovirus infection status, the study combined high-throughput TCR immunosequencing, statistical association of individual TCRs with disease status, and machine learning. In a later analysis, previously published TCR beta repertoires from 666 donors were re-analyzed and high-resolution HLA genotyping was added so that TCR occurrence patterns could be studied. In the later analysis, no new phenotypic data were used to find candidate immune exposures; instead, reliance was placed on TCR beta sequences and their occurrence across donors. To decide whether each TCR beta V gene segment behaved as functional or pseudogenic, an earlier analysis of fewer than 750 of the donors relied on high-throughput TCR beta sequencing. Donor age, sex, ethnicity and CMV serostatus were compiled alongside the repertoire data. In a later genetic analysis, genome-wide SNP genotypes for about three fifths of the roughly 670 donors were used, and that subset was treated as a discovery cohort. Every repertoire in the discovery cohort had been generated on one and the same sequencing platform. HLA typing covered class I and class II loci at four-digit resolution. The number of donors typed differed by locus, with roughly 620-640 for A, B, C, DRB1 and DQB1, around 500 for DQA1, 606 for DPA1, and 400 to 490 for DPB1. Roughly five DR-DQ haplotypes were handled as single units for association and clustering because linkage in the cohort was strong. Among roughly 400 genotyped donors of the cohort, an average of approximately 200,000 unique TCR beta nucleotide sequences was sequenced per donor, of which about 20% were non-productive.

The cohort comprised approximately 700 healthy bone marrow donors. At the time of sampling, every cohort member was nominally healthy, though immune exposures that went unrecorded were likely present. The donor tested CMV seropositive, placing the donor among the roughly 300 seropositive members of the cohort. A peripheral blood sample was provided by each donor, and peripheral blood mononuclear cells were used for TCR beta sequencing. Genomic DNA was extracted from the blood cell samples with the Qiagen DNeasy Blood Extraction Kit. Overall study outcomes, separate from this receptor: In the study, 164 TCR beta chains were listed as associated with cytomegalovirus. V-gene and J-gene trimming of TCR beta chains was associated with a missense DCLRE1C variant in a later genetic analysis, and the association was replicated in an independent cohort. While some public TCRs were present in many individuals, most TCR sequences turned up only very rarely across donors. Linkage disequilibrium might explain the correlated functional status among segregating V segments, but an unknown experimental factor could not be ruled out. Because counts were too low, roughly 16 rarely observed V segments, including chromosome 9 orphons, were left out of the earlier analysis of 587 of the donors. In vitro tests confirmed that a few of the cytomegalovirus-associated TCR beta chains recognize cytomegalovirus antigens. The sequencing pipeline was judged likely to have produced a cluster of highly shared sequence variants as a technical artifact. HLA typing was unavailable for some donors at each locus, so association tests used only the typed subset. A later analysis found that most CMV-associated TCR beta chains appeared HLA-restricted, with HLA associations seemingly driven largely by CMV exposure. A later genetic analysis reported fewer N-insertions in productive TCRs among donors in an Asian-associated ancestry cluster than the approximately 700-donor mean. A further reported finding was that TCR beta sequences accurately predicted the HLA-A and HLA-B alleles for most subjects in the first cohort. The authors suggested that the approach could potentially be generalized to other disease states and immunological phenotypes. In this cohort, only TCR beta chains were sequenced, and detectable features were limited by the absence of alpha or paired-chain data. The presence/absence analyses assumed that sequencing depth was roughly uniform across donors, and that assumption may not be true. According to a later analysis, TCR association rates differed among HLA loci, with DRB1 alleles showing the most associated TCRs and HLA-C alleles showing the fewest. When HLA alleles, especially DR and DQ, strongly co-occurred, TCR associations were difficult to assign to individual alleles. The 87-base-pair reads could not distinguish some IMGT-functional V segments, including TRBV6-2 and TRBV6-3, so those segments were excluded. In a later analysis, 15,000 to 20,000 TCR beta sequences were associated with specific HLA alleles at a false discovery rate of 0.05. According to a later analysis, parvovirus B19, influenza, CMV and Epstein-Barr virus appeared linked to several top co-occurrence clusters. Cytomegalovirus status was reported to be diagnosed by the classifier with high specificity and sensitivity in both the original and validation cohorts. CMV serostatus was the only immune exposure information available for the cohort. In a later analysis, HLA-associated TCR beta chains were found to be more clonally expanded and to have lower generation probabilities than equally common non-associated chains. In an earlier analysis of around 600 of the donors, most TCR beta V segments were observed in productive rearrangements about 87% or about 30% of the time, broadly matching IMGT annotations.

This TCR was sampled from a woman in her sixties in good health and CMV-seropositive. This sequence uses TRBV28 and TRBJ2-3, with 9 bases matching TRBD2. Sequencing used PBMCs. The nucleotide sequence reads TGTGCCAGCAGTACGATAGCGGGAGTTTTAGATACGCAGTATTTT. It translates to CASSTIAGVLDTQYF.